The 2 T cell receptor beta chains in this list originate from one sample, sequenced in a study of blood T cell repertoires in COVID-19. Assay: immunoSEQ multiplex PCR; the TCRdb copy retains only in-frame clones and omits some. The profile shows 40,000 to 55,000 clones, around nine tenths of them singletons. The sequencing input was peripheral blood. These receptors originate from a man aged 50-60 years with COVID-19, enrolled during active disease.

This clone was recorded only once. The chain combines TRBV6-2 or TRBV6-3 with TRBJ1-1; D is possibly TRBD1 (6 bases). V shed 2 bases and J shed 8 bases, with 15 bases lying between them. CDR1 is MNHEY, CDR2 SVGEGT, per germline. This CDR3 has 14 residues. The CDR3 coding sequence is TGTGCCAGCAGTTACGAAGGGTCAGGGGAAGAAGCTTTCTTT. Its translation is CASSYEGSGEEAFF.

V is TRBV10-2 and J is TRBJ2-7, with 8 bases lining up with TRBD1. The germline CDR1 and CDR2 sequences are WSHSY and SAAADI. There are 15 residues in the CDR3. The trim removed 10 bases at V and 7 bases at J, leaving 18 bases unmatched. The CDR3 loop reads CATSIDRGPLREQYF. CDR3 bases: TGCGCCACCTCGATTGACAGGGGACCTCTCCGGGAGCAGTACTTC.